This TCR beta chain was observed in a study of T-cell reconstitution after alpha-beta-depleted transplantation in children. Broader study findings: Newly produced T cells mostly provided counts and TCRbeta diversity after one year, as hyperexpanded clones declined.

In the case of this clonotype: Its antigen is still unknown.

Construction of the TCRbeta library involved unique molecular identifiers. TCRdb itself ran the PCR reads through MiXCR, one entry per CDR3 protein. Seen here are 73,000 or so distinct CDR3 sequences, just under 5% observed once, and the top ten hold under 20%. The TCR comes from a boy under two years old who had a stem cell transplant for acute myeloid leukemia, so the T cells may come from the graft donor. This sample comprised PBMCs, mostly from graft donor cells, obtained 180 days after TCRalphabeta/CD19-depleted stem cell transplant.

CDR3 sequence reads: CASGLGLAGKNEQFF. The CDR3 DNA reads as TGTGCTAGTGGTCTAGGACTAGCGGGGAAAAATGAGCAGTTCTTC. This rearrangement joins TRBV12-5 to TRBJ2-1, with 12 bases aligning to TRBD2. This CDR3 has 15 residues. Trimming removed 5 bases from V and 7 bases from J; junction bases left unmatched: 6. Germline assignment: CDR1 LGHNT and CDR2 FRNRAP.